This T cell receptor (beta chain) derives from a study of blood T cell repertoires in COVID-19. Assay used: immunoSEQ multiplex PCR; TCRdb lists only in-frame clones, some missing. The table includes some 390,000 clones, 85% to 90% detected once. With V trimmed by 5 bases and J by 6 bases, 9 bases remained unmatched. Germline V lookup: CDR1 SGHRS, CDR2 YFSETQ. The CDR3 loop spans 14 amino acids. This rearrangement joins TRBV5-1 to TRBJ2-7; 9 bases are a match to TRBD1. This TCR was recovered from a human donor in a cohort sampled during active COVID-19. The sample taken for sequencing was peripheral blood. CDR3 nucleotide sequence: TGCGCCAGCAGTGGGGGGACAGGGTTTAGCGAGCAGTACTTC. Residues: CASSGGTGFSEQYF.